The clone carrying this T cell receptor (beta chain) has ten or more counts. These data are taken from a study of blood T cells in healthy people across ages. Trimming left V 0 bases short and J 4 bases short, with 16 bases between. This CDR3 is 16 amino acids long. Germline V gene lookup returns CDR1 SGHRS and CDR2 YFSETQ. Together with a sample-barcoded 5' primer, a J-beta primer mix was included in a second PCR lasting roughly 6 to 12 cycles. Via MiXCR, TCRdb re-called the 5' RACE reads, giving one row per CDR3 protein. Among almost 800,000 distinct CDR3 sequences listed, nearly 60% were seen once.

J is TRBJ2-5 and V is TRBV5-1, with unresolved D. This TCR derives from a man younger than 45 in good health. The specimen sequenced was blood. CDR3 protein: CASSLVGTPGLETQYF. The DNA for the CDR3 is TGCGCCAGCAGCTTGGTTGGTACCCCAGGTTTAGAGACCCAGTACTTC.